Described below is a single TCR beta chain sequence and its context. Its antigen remains unidentified. The data are from a study of blood T cells in healthy people across ages. The overall study: T cells yielded about one barcoded beta molecule per two cells through template switching.

Sample-barcoded 5' priming and a J-beta primer mix drove a second PCR of about 6 to 11 cycles. MiXCR was run by TCRdb on the 5' RACE reads, yielding one entry per CDR3 protein. The sample carries 700,000 to 950,000 distinct CDR3 sequences, nearly 60% recorded once. The study's findings and limits: With naive T cell percentage, TCR beta diversity showed a strong correlation.

Trimming shortened V by 2 bases and J by 10 bases, and 7 bases separated the two germline ends. Germline loops: CDR1 MNHEY, CDR2 SVGEGT. CDR3 size: 11 residues. The V and J genes are TRBV6-2 or TRBV6-3 and TRBJ2-3; no clear D. The material sequenced was blood. This TCR derives from a young man in good health. CDR3 sequence: CASSYLDAQYF. CDR3 nucleotides: TGTGCCAGCAGTTACCTGGATGCGCAGTATTTT.